This T cell receptor (beta chain) was captured by sequencing in a study of cytomegalovirus exposure and HLA in healthy donors. This CDR3 is 15 amino acids long. CDR1 is SGHTA and CDR2 is FQGTGA in the germline V gene. V lost 5 bases, J lost 5 bases, and 18 bases lay in between. Both 60 Vbeta primers and 13 Jbeta primers went into the PCR. Clones were sequenced by immunoSEQ multiplex PCR, and TCRdb holds only the in-frame ones, with some missing. Of approximately 130,000 clones in the sample, roughly four fifths were seen once. Specimen: PBMCs. The TCR comes from a woman aged 40 to 50 in good health and CMV-seropositive. V and J are TRBV7-3 and TRBJ1-2, with D possibly being TRBD1 (6 bases). The CDR3 loop reads CASSPSTGLSYGYTF. In DNA, the CDR3 is TGTGCCAGCAGCCCATCGACAGGTCTATCATATGGCTACACCTTC.